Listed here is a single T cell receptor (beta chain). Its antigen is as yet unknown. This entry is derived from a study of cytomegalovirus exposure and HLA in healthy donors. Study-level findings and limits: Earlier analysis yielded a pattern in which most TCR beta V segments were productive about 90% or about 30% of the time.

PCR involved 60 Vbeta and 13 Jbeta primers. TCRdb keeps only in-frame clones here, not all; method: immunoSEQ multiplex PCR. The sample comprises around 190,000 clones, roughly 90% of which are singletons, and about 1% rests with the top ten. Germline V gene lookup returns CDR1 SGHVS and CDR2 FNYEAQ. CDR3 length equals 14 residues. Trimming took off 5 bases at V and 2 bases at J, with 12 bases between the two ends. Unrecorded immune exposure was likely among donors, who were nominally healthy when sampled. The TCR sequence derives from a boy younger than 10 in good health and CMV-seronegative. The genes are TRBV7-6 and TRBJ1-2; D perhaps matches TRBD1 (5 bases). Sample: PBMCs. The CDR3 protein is CASSPQGGNYGYTF. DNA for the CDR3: TGTGCCAGCAGCCCTCAGGGAGGAAACTATGGCTACACCTTC. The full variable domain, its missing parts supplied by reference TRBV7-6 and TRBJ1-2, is GAGVSQSPRYKVTKRGQDVALRCDPISGHVSLYWYRQALGQGPEFLTYFNYEAQQDKSGLPNDRFSAERPEGSISTLTIQRTEQRDSAMYRCASSPQGGNYGYTFGSGTRLTVV.